This paragraph reports one TCR beta chain. Germline V gives CDR1 MNHEY, CDR2 SMNVEV (reference sequence). The CDR3 totals 16 residues. Trimming stripped 5 bases from V and 3 bases from J, with 20 bases between. Data came from immunoSEQ multiplex PCR; TCRdb stores just in-frame clones and leaves some out. The table includes about 79,000 clones, 80% to 95% detected once. This entry comes from a study of technical replicates of blood from several donors. The sequenced sample was T cells isolated from PBMCs. The sequence derives from a human donor in good health. Some clones in this sample may be carry-over from other donors' samples. The chain uses TRBV27 and TRBJ2-7; weak D call: TRBD2 (5 bases). CDR3 coding DNA: TGTGCCAGCAGTCCCTCGTTCGGGCGGGTAATCTACGAGCAGTACTTC. Translation: CASSPSFGRVIYEQYF.